These 6 T cell receptor beta chains were all obtained from the same sample, sequenced in a study of technical replicates of blood from a handful of donors. Generated by immunoSEQ multiplex PCR, the TCRdb table keeps only in-frame clones and is missing some. Of roughly 62,000 clones listed, just under 90% are singletons. Sequenced material: PBMCs. The receptors come from a human donor in good health. Some clones in this sample may be carry-over from other donors' samples.

The J gene is TRBJ2-7, the V gene TRBV7-8, with a weak D call TRBD1 (8 bases). V lost 5 bases, J lost 4 bases, and 27 bases lay in between. The CDR3 spans 18 residues. Germline loops: CDR1 SGHVS, CDR2 FQNEAQ. CDR3 sequence reads: CASSRDRGRRGGLYEQYF. DNA of the CDR3: TGTGCCAGCAGCCGTGACAGGGGCCGAAGGGGGGGGTTATACGAGCAGTACTTC.

The genes are TRBV5-6 and TRBJ1-2; maybe TRBD1 (5 bases). The germline V gene has CDR1 SGHDT and CDR2 YYEEEE. The CDR3 loop spans 15 amino acids. With 1 base removed from V and 6 bases from J, the gap between germline ends came to 16 bases. The CDR3 DNA reads TGTGCCAGCAGCTTGAGGGGTGGGCCAGGGCATGGCTACACCTTC. This translates into CASSLRGGPGHGYTF.

V usage is TRBV7-3 and J usage is TRBJ1-1, with D hard to call. The germline V and J ends were trimmed by 3 bases and 1 base, with 6 bases remaining between them. This CDR3 comprises 13 residues. Germline lookup yields CDR1 SGHTA and CDR2 FQGTGA. As DNA, the CDR3 is TGTGCCAGCAGCTTTGCGGAGAACACTGAAGCTTTCTTT. Encoded protein: CASSFAENTEAFF.

The CDR3 sequence: CASSLLGLAGGNEQFF. CDR3 coding DNA: TGTGCCAGCAGCTTATTAGGGCTAGCGGGAGGGAATGAGCAGTTCTTC. V usage is TRBV7-2 and J usage is TRBJ2-1, with 12 nucleotides matching TRBD2. The CDR3 sequence is 16 residues long. The germline CDR1 and CDR2 sequences are SGHTA and FQGNSA. V was pared by 2 bases and J by 7 bases, with 6 bases of the junction left unmatched.

The V call is TRBV5-1, the J call TRBJ1-3; no clear D. This CDR3 comprises 14 residues. Deletions cut 4 bases from V and 0 bases from J, with 8 bases between. Germline assignment: CDR1 SGHRS and CDR2 YFSETQ. CDR3 region: CASSPGVSGNTIYF. CDR3 coding DNA: TGCGCCAGCAGCCCCGGGGTCTCTGGAAACACCATATATTTT.

The chain links TRBV7-2 to TRBJ2-1; TRBD2 aligns across 8 bases. The junction had 8 bases not matched to a gene; V was cut back by 5 bases and J by 5 bases. This CDR3 region has 15 residues. In germline, CDR1 is SGHTA, CDR2 FQGNSA. The CDR3 reads CASSTGPAGDNEQFF. CDR3 sequence (DNA): TGTGCCAGCAGCACCGGCCCAGCGGGGGACAATGAGCAGTTCTTC.